This is a list of T cell receptor beta chains from one sample in a study of regulatory T cells in long-lasting Graves disease. TCRdb passed the multiplex PCR reads through MiXCR, listing each CDR3 protein once. The table includes 600,000 to 650,000 distinct CDR3 sequences, roughly 15% detected once. This sample also belongs to another study, concerning T cells in Graves' hyperthyroidism and ophthalmopathy.

Specimen: peripheral blood mononuclear cells (PBMCs), collected at new diagnosis, from a patient treated with antithyroid drugs. These receptor sequences come from a woman aged 25-40 years with Graves disease. The CDR3 runs from the conserved cysteine through the conserved F or W. The order of the fields is CDR3 DNA, CDR3 protein, V gene, J gene, D gene, clone size. A D gene is named only where the DNA matches it firmly. Size is stated for part of the rows, as once, few or many counts, or as a class when the clone is expanded.

cdr3_nt: TGCGCCAGCAGCTCCGGGGGGCCCGGAAACACCATATATTTT; cdr3_aa: CASSSGGPGNTIYF; v_call: TRBV5-1; j_call: TRBJ1-3; d_call: -; clone_size: -
cdr3_nt: TGTGCCAGCAGCTTAGGGGACAGGGCTTACATGAACACTGAAGCTTTCTTT; cdr3_aa: CASSLGDRAYMNTEAFF; v_call: TRBV7-9; j_call: TRBJ1-1; d_call: TRBD1; clone_size: many
cdr3_nt: TGTGCTAGTGGTTTTTCCAACCCGGCTTGGTACAATGAGCAGTTCTTC; cdr3_aa: CASGFSNPAWYNEQFF; v_call: TRBV12-5; j_call: TRBJ2-1; d_call: -; clone_size: many
cdr3_nt: TGTGCCAGCAGCTTCGAAGCAGGGCCCGAGCAGTACTTC; cdr3_aa: CASSFEAGPEQYF; v_call: TRBV7-2; j_call: TRBJ2-7; d_call: -; clone_size: many
cdr3_nt: TGCGCCAGCAGCTTGACTGTTATAGGGACCGGGGAGCTGTTTTTT; cdr3_aa: CASSLTVIGTGELFF; v_call: TRBV5-1; j_call: TRBJ2-2; d_call: -; clone_size: -
cdr3_nt: TGCGCCAGCAGCTGGACTGAGACCTACGAGCAGTACTTC; cdr3_aa: CASSWTETYEQYF; v_call: TRBV5-1; j_call: TRBJ2-7; d_call: -; clone_size: -
cdr3_nt: TGTGCCACCAGTGATCGCAACAGGGGAGCTAACTATGGCTACACCTTC; cdr3_aa: CATSDRNRGANYGYTF; v_call: TRBV24-1; j_call: TRBJ1-2; d_call: TRBD1; clone_size: many
cdr3_nt: TGTGCCAGCAGTGAACCTACAGGGGTCGGTAGCTCCTACGAGCAGTACTTC; cdr3_aa: CASSEPTGVGSSYEQYF; v_call: TRBV9; j_call: TRBJ2-7; d_call: TRBD1; clone_size: few
cdr3_nt: TGTGCCAGCAGTACAGGAACCGCGTACACTGAAGCTTTCTTT; cdr3_aa: CASSTGTAYTEAFF; v_call: TRBV7-9; j_call: TRBJ1-1; d_call: -; clone_size: many
cdr3_nt: TGCGCCAGCAGTGAGGCGGTAGCTAATGAAAAACTGTTTTTT; cdr3_aa: CASSEAVANEKLFF; v_call: TRBV10-1; j_call: TRBJ1-4; d_call: -; clone_size: -
cdr3_nt: TGTGCCAGCAGTCCGGGGGACCGGCGGGATGAAAAACTGTTTTTT; cdr3_aa: CASSPGDRRDEKLFF; v_call: TRBV28; j_call: TRBJ1-4; d_call: -; clone_size: -
cdr3_nt: TGTGCCAGCAGCGTCACAAGCTCTGGAAACACCATATATTTT; cdr3_aa: CASSVTSSGNTIYF; v_call: TRBV9; j_call: TRBJ1-3; d_call: -; clone_size: -
cdr3_nt: TGTGCCAGCGGGACAGGGGGGAATGAGCAGTTCTTC; cdr3_aa: CASGTGGNEQFF; v_call: TRBV7-9; j_call: TRBJ2-1; d_call: TRBD1; clone_size: few
cdr3_nt: TGTGCCAGCAGCCCCGAGGGACTAGCGCTATACAATGAGCAGTTCTTC; cdr3_aa: CASSPEGLALYNEQFF; v_call: TRBV3-1; j_call: TRBJ2-1; d_call: TRBD2; clone_size: -
cdr3_nt: TGCGCCAGCAGCTCGGACAGAACGGAGACCCAGTACTTC; cdr3_aa: CASSSDRTETQYF; v_call: TRBV5-1; j_call: TRBJ2-5; d_call: -; clone_size: few
cdr3_nt: TGTGCCGGCAGTCTAGCGGGTCAAGAGACCCAGTACTTC; cdr3_aa: CAGSLAGQETQYF; v_call: TRBV28; j_call: TRBJ2-5; d_call: TRBD2; clone_size: -
cdr3_nt: TGCATAGGGGGGTTCCTGGGTGGCTACACCTTC; cdr3_aa: CIGGFLGGYTF; v_call: TRBV20-1; j_call: TRBJ1-2; d_call: -; clone_size: few